These 23 T cell receptor beta chains came from one sample sequenced in a study of blood T cell repertoires in COVID-19. Here immunoSEQ multiplex PCR was the method, and the copy in TCRdb shows in-frame clones only, minus some. The table lists under 150,000 clones, approximately 88% of them singletons. The sample consisted of peripheral blood. The receptors were sampled from a human donor in a cohort sampled during active COVID-19.

V and J are TRBV19 and TRBJ2-7, with 10 bases fitting TRBD1. The germline CDR1 and CDR2 sequences are LNHDA and SQIVND (reference sequence). V was clipped by 4 bases and J by 5 bases; unmatched bases: 11. The length of the CDR3 is 16 residues. CDR3 nucleotides: TGTGCCAGTAGTAGGAAGGGGGGGGACAGGGGCGACGAGCAGTACTTC. Its protein is CASSRKGGDRGDEQYF.

This chain links TRBV19 with TRBJ1-2; D is ambiguous. V was pared by 5 bases and J by 0 bases, with 13 bases between. The CDR3 spans 15 residues. Germline values: CDR1 LNHDA, CDR2 SQIVND (reference sequence). The CDR3 spells CASSPPQVANYGYTF. CDR3 DNA sequence: TGTGCCAGTAGTCCCCCCCAAGTAGCTAACTATGGCTACACCTTC.

This clone was picked up one time. J is TRBJ2-7 and V is TRBV19; 7 bases fit TRBD2. Germline loops: CDR1 LNHDA, CDR2 SQIVND (reference sequence). With 4 bases clipped from V and 3 bases from J, the junction kept 6 bases outside the gene matches. The CDR3 contains 14 residues. CDR3 sequence: CASSRASGVYEQYF. As DNA, the CDR3 is TGTGCCAGTAGTAGGGCAAGCGGGGTCTACGAGCAGTACTTC.

The chain employs TRBV5-1 and TRBJ2-3; D ambiguous. The CDR3 spans 17 residues. Deletions cut 0 bases from V and 0 bases from J, with 14 bases between. Germline values: CDR1 SGHRS, CDR2 YFSETQ. The CDR3 DNA is TGCGCCAGCAGCTTGGCCTTAGCCCTATCTAGCACAGATACGCAGTATTTT. Its protein is CASSLALALSSTDTQYF.

The chain recombines TRBV6-2 or TRBV6-3 with TRBJ2-5; 7 nucleotides agree with TRBD1. Trimming at V came to 5 bases and at J to 9 bases, leaving 18 bases not matched to a gene. CDR1 and CDR2 from the germline V gene are MNHEY and SVGEGT. The CDR3 consists of 16 residues. The CDR3 region is CASSARQGQRVEAQYF. As DNA, the CDR3 is TGTGCCAGCAGTGCCCGACAGGGTCAACGGGTCGAGGCCCAGTACTTC.

This clone showed up just once. The chain has TRBV7-3 and TRBJ2-1; a possible D gene is TRBD2 (5 bases). Germline-derived CDR1 and CDR2 are SGHTA and FQGTGA. The CDR3 sequence is 16 residues long. V was trimmed by 1 base and J by 4 bases, leaving 14 bases between them. The chain's CDR3 is CASSLSPSGKYNEQFF. The CDR3 region has the DNA TGTGCCAGCAGCTTAAGTCCAAGCGGAAAATACAATGAGCAGTTCTTC.

This chain uses TRBV4-2 with TRBJ2-2; 12 bases are a match to TRBD2. V dropped 3 bases and J dropped 2; count of bases not matched to a gene: 1. Germline CDR1 LGHNA, CDR2 YNFKEQ. The CDR3 is 16 residues long. The CDR3 DNA sequence: TGTGCCAGCAGCCACGGACTAGCGGGAAACACCGGGGAGCTGTTTTTT. It is translated as CASSHGLAGNTGELFF.

The chain is built from TRBV6-5 and TRBJ2-4; the match to TRBD1 covers 8 bases. J lost 7 bases, V lost 6 bases, and 8 bases had no gene match. The CDR3 runs 14 residues. Germline V lookup: CDR1 MNHEY, CDR2 SVGAGI. DNA of the CDR3: TGTGCCAGCAGGAAACAGGGGGTACGGAACATTCAGTACTTC. Its translation is CASRKQGVRNIQYF.

The V call is TRBV10-3, the J call TRBJ2-3; 8 nucleotides agree with TRBD2. This CDR3 region has 15 residues. With 4 bases clipped from V and 2 bases from J, the junction kept 5 bases outside the gene matches. Germline-derived CDR1 and CDR2 are ENHRY and SYGVKD. The CDR3 loop is CAISAGRGVTDTQYF. The DNA for the CDR3 is TGTGCCATCAGTGCAGGGCGGGGGGTCACAGATACGCAGTATTTT.

The V and J genes are TRBV6-5 and TRBJ2-1; TRBD2 agrees at 8 bases. V shed 0 bases, J shed 1 base, and the junction held 2 bases outside the gene matches. The CDR3 runs 16 residues. Germline V gene lookup returns CDR1 MNHEY and CDR2 SVGAGI. CDR3 residues: CASSYSIAGSYNEQFF. DNA of the CDR3: TGTGCCAGCAGTTACTCAATAGCGGGGTCCTACAATGAGCAGTTCTTC.

The chain links TRBV7-9 to TRBJ1-2; the D is unclear. Trimming pared 7 bases from V and 2 bases from J, leaving 17 bases between. The germline CDR1 and CDR2 sequences are SEHNR and FQNEAQ (reference sequence). CDR3 length: 15 amino acids. DNA of the CDR3: TGTGCCAGCACCCCGATGTCGGGAGTGAACTATGGCTACACCTTC. It yields the protein CASTPMSGVNYGYTF.

J is TRBJ2-7 and V is TRBV12-3 or TRBV12-4, with 9 bases identical to TRBD1. The CDR3 contains 12 residues. V lost 6 bases, J lost 9 bases, and 6 bases stayed unmatched. The CDR3 here is CASSKTGGGQYF. The CDR3 DNA sequence: TGTGCCAGCAGCAAGACAGGGGGTGGGCAGTACTTC.

The chain combines TRBV12-3 or TRBV12-4 with TRBJ1-2; D remains unclear. The CDR3 sequence is 13 residues long. The V end was cut by 7 bases, the J end by 8 bases, with 17 bases between. Here the CDR3 reads CASTEGEGRGYTF. In DNA form, the CDR3 reads TGTGCCAGCACCGAGGGTGAGGGTCGAGGCTACACCTTC.

V is TRBV14 and J is TRBJ1-2, with 7 positions matching TRBD1. Germline-derived CDR1 and CDR2 are SGHDN and FVKESK. Trimming removed 1 base from V and 3 bases from J; junction bases left unmatched: 5. The length of the CDR3 is 15 residues. For the CDR3, the DNA is TGTGCCAGCAGCCAAGCCCCCGACAGGGACTATGGCTACACCTTC. Protein product: CASSQAPDRDYGYTF.

The rearrangement links TRBV5-1 to TRBJ1-2; D might be TRBD1 (5 bases). The V end lost 4 bases, the J end lost 7 bases, and 14 bases lay between the germline ends. The CDR3 is made up of 13 amino acids. CDR1 and CDR2 from the germline V gene are SGHRS and YFSETQ. This CDR3 is CASSPGGSFGYTF. In DNA form, the CDR3 reads TGCGCCAGCAGCCCCGGGGGTTCCTTTGGCTACACCTTC.

CDR3 protein: CASSESVGAQPQHF. The CDR3 nucleotides read TGCGCCAGCAGTGAGTCCGTGGGGGCTCAGCCCCAGCATTTT. The rearrangement uses TRBV10-1 and TRBJ1-5; a possible D gene is TRBD1 (6 bases). The CDR3 is 14 residues long. V lost 0 bases and J lost 6, with 9 bases in between. CDR1 is WNHNN, CDR2 SYGVQD, per germline (reference sequence).

This chain uses TRBV7-9 with TRBJ1-2, with D possibly TRBD1 on 6 matching bases. V gave up 1 base and J gave up 4 bases, with 10 bases separating them. Germline lookup yields CDR1 SEHNR and CDR2 FQNEAQ (reference sequence). The CDR3 is 14 amino acids. The CDR3 coding sequence is TGTGCCAGCAGCTTAGGGGGGCCCAGCTATGGCTACACCTTC. Translation gives CASSLGGPSYGYTF.

The genes are TRBV7-9 and TRBJ2-7; D might be TRBD2 (7 bases). The germline V gene encodes CDR1 SEHNR and CDR2 FQNEAQ (reference sequence). Trimming took 3 bases from V and 5 from J, leaving 17 bases between them. This CDR3 comprises 15 residues. This CDR3 reads CASSLWGGSDDEQYF. CDR3 nucleotides: TGTGCCAGCAGCTTGTGGGGGGGCTCCGACGACGAGCAGTACTTC. The full variable domain, its missing parts supplied by reference TRBV7-9 and TRBJ2-7, is DTGVSQNPRHKITKRGQNVTFRCDPISEHNRLYWYRQTLGQGPEFLTYFQNEAQLEKSRLLSDRFSAERPKGSFSTLEIQRTEQGDSAMYLCASSLWGGSDDEQYFGPGTRLTVT.

This clone was found once. The rearrangement uses TRBV10-2 and TRBJ1-3; TRBD1 is a possible D gene (6 bases). Trimming left V 11 bases short and J 4 bases short, with 18 bases between. The CDR3 runs 14 residues. The V gene's germline CDR1 is WSHSY and CDR2 SAAADI. For the CDR3, the DNA is TGCGCCTCCTCTACAGGACAGTCCGGAAACACCATATATTTT. Residues: CASSTGQSGNTIYF.

The rearrangement links TRBV6-2 or TRBV6-3 to TRBJ1-6; possible D gene TRBD1, 6 bases. The ends were cut back, 5 bases at V and 6 bases at J, with 17 bases in the middle. The CDR3 totals 16 residues. Germline CDR1 is MNHEY and CDR2 is SVGEGT. CDR3 loop: CASSASGRGVNSPLHF. The DNA for the CDR3 is TGTGCCAGCAGTGCCTCGGGCAGGGGAGTTAATTCACCCCTCCACTTT.

The chain employs TRBV9 and TRBJ2-1; no definite D call. The germline V gene has CDR1 SGDLS and CDR2 YYNGEE. This CDR3 is 14 amino acids long. Trimming removed 4 bases from V and 0 bases from J, with 8 bases in between. The CDR3: CASSILSSYNEQFF. The DNA for the CDR3 is TGTGCCAGCAGCATCCTGAGCTCCTACAATGAGCAGTTCTTC.

This clone was counted a few times. The chain is built from TRBV4-2 and TRBJ2-1, with TRBD2 as a possible D gene (6 bases). The CDR3 contains 15 residues. Trimming cost V 8 bases and J 0 bases, with 14 bases left between them. Germline CDR1 is LGHNA and CDR2 is YNFKEQ. The CDR3 spells CASSSGQSSYNEQFF. As DNA, the CDR3 is TGTGCCAGCTCCAGCGGGCAGAGCTCCTACAATGAGCAGTTCTTC.

Here the CDR3 reads CSVLAEDPLDTQYF. CDR3 nucleotides: TGCAGCGTTCTAGCGGAGGACCCGTTAGATACGCAGTATTTT. The chain couples TRBV29-1 to TRBJ2-3, with TRBD2 matching over 7 bases. Germline V CDR1 and CDR2: SQVTM, ANQGSEA. V shed 5 bases and J 5 bases; nucleotides not matched to a gene: 10. The CDR3 totals 14 residues.